A single sample is the source of the 8 T cell receptor beta chains below, sequenced in a study of shared clonotypes between healthy human individuals. Naive-designated CD8 cells lacked CD45RO, were positively enriched for CCR7, and omitted terminally differentiated effector memory CD45RA+ cells. Here immunoSEQ multiplex PCR was the method, and the copy in TCRdb shows in-frame clones only, minus some. The sample includes 750,000 to 1,000,000 clones, over 90% of them seen just once. The sequenced sample was naive CD8+ T cells sorted from blood. The origin of the receptors is a man under 40 in good health.

The count of this clone is one. This rearrangement joins TRBV30 to TRBJ2-7, with TRBD1 identical over 8 bases. The CDR3 runs 14 residues. The germline CDR1 and CDR2 sequences are GTSNPN and SVGIG (reference sequence). With V trimmed by 5 bases and J by 7 bases, 13 bases remained unmatched. This chain's CDR3 is CAWDRGSLGEEQYF. CDR3 in DNA: TGTGCCTGGGACAGGGGCTCCCTCGGTGAGGAGCAGTACTTC.

This chain connects TRBV19 to TRBJ1-5; D is possibly TRBD1 (5 bases). Germline assignment: CDR1 LNHDA and CDR2 SQIVND (reference sequence). V was pared by 1 base and J by 0 bases, with 13 bases between. The length of the CDR3 is 17 residues. CDR3: CASSIVSGSDSNQPQHF. The CDR3 coding sequence is TGTGCCAGTAGTATAGTTTCAGGGTCGGATAGCAATCAGCCCCAGCATTTT.

In its sample, this clone was seen once. The chain is built from TRBV15 and TRBJ2-5, with D possibly matching TRBD2 (6 bases). Between the trimmed V and J ends, which lost 1 base and 6 bases, there was a span of 21 bases. The CDR3 runs 17 residues. The germline gives CDR1 LNHNV, CDR2 YYDKDF (reference sequence). The CDR3 loop is CATSRVGGPRTDQTQYF. CDR3 coding DNA: TGTGCCACCAGCAGAGTCGGGGGACCCCGCACCGATCAGACCCAGTACTTC.

V and J are TRBV5-6 and TRBJ2-3; TRBD1 agrees at 11 bases. J gave up 4 bases and V 4 bases, and 14 bases lay outside the gene matches. Germline CDR1 is SGHDT and CDR2 is YYEEEE. CDR3 length: 18 amino acids. The CDR3 spells CASSPEAPGGQGADTQYF. The CDR3 DNA follows: TGTGCCAGCAGCCCAGAAGCTCCCGGGGGACAGGGGGCAGATACGCAGTATTTT.

V usage is TRBV27 and J usage is TRBJ2-7; tentative D call: TRBD2 (6 bases). This CDR3 comprises 15 residues. Germline V gives CDR1 MNHEY, CDR2 SMNVEV (reference sequence). Between the trimmed V and J ends, which lost 5 bases and 3 bases, there was a span of 17 bases. CDR3 region: CASSGTGTGDYEQYF. Written as DNA, the CDR3 is TGTGCCAGCAGTGGGACCGGGACGGGAGACTACGAGCAGTACTTC.

The chain joins TRBV30 to TRBJ2-1; 11 positions agree with TRBD2. Germline V gene lookup returns CDR1 GTSNPN and CDR2 SVGIG (reference sequence). V lost 3 bases and J lost 4; bases outside the gene matches: 14. The CDR3 extends over 18 amino acids. DNA of the CDR3: TGTGCCTGGAGAAGAGGACTAGCGGGTCTCGGGGATTACAATGAGCAGTTCTTC. Translating it yields CAWRRGLAGLGDYNEQFF.

V gene TRBV10-3 combines with J gene TRBJ1-5, with D uncertain. The CDR3 sequence is 17 residues long. Germline CDR1 ENHRY, CDR2 SYGVKD. Trimming took 2 bases from V and 5 from J, leaving 19 bases between them. The CDR3 DNA reads TGTGCCATCAGTGAGAGCGGATTCGGGGTTTCCTATCAGCCCCAGCATTTT. It is translated as CAISESGFGVSYQPQHF.

This rearrangement joins TRBV18 to TRBJ2-7; D is perhaps TRBD1 or TRBD2 (6 bases each). V lost 0 bases, J lost 5 bases, and 11 bases lay in between. The CDR3 consists of 14 residues. Germline V lookup: CDR1 KGHSH, CDR2 LQKENI. This chain's CDR3 is CASSPPGGGHEQYF. In nucleotides, the CDR3 is TGTGCCAGCTCACCACCAGGGGGAGGCCACGAGCAGTACTTC. The full variable domain, its missing parts supplied by reference TRBV18 and TRBJ2-7, is NAGVMQNPRHLVRRRGQEARLRCSPMKGHSHVYWYRQLPEEGLKFMVYLQKENIIDESGMPKERFSAEFPKEGPSILRIQQVVRGDSAAYFCASSPPGGGHEQYFGPGTRLTVT.